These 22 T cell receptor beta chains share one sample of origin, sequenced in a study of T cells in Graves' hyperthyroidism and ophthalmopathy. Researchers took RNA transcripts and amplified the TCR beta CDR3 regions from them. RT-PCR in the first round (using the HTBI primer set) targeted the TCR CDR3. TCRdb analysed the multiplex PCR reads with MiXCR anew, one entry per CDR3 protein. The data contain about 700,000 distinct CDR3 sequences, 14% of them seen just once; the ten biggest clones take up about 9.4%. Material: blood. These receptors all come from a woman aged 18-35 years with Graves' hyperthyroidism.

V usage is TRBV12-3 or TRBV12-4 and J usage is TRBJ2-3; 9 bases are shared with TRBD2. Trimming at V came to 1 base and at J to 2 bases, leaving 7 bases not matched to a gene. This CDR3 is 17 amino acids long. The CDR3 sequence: CASSLGPRLAVTDTQYF. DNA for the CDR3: TGTGCCAGCAGTTTAGGCCCCCGACTAGCGGTCACAGATACGCAGTATTTT.

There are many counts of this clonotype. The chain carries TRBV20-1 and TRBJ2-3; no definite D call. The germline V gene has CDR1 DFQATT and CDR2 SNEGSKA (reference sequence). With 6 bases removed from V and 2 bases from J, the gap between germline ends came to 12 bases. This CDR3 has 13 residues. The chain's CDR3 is CSAKLHHTDTQYF. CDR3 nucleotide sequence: TGCAGTGCAAAATTGCATCACACAGATACGCAGTATTTT.

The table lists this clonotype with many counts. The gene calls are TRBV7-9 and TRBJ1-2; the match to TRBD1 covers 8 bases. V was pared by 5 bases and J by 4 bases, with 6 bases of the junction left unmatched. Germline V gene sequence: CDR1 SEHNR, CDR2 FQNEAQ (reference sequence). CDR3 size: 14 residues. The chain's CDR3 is CASSPGTGPYGYTF. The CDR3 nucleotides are TGTGCCAGCAGCCCCGGGACAGGCCCCTATGGCTACACCTTC.

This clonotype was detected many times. Here the CDR3 DNA reads TGTGCCAGCAGCTTGGCCCCGGGACAGGTTAAAGGCTACACCTTC. Protein product: CASSLAPGQVKGYTF. The V and J genes are TRBV11-1 and TRBJ1-2; TRBD1 agrees at 8 bases. Germline CDR1 reads SGHAT; CDR2 reads FQDESV (reference sequence). The junction had 11 bases not matched to a gene; V was cut back by 3 bases and J by 8 bases. The CDR3 length is 15 residues.

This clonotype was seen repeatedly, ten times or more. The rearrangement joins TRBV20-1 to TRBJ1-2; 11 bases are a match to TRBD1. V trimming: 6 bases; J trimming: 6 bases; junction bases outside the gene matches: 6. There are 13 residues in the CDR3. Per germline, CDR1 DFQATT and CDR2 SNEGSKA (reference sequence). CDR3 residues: CSAKGQGAHGYTF. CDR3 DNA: TGCAGTGCAAAAGGACAGGGGGCGCATGGCTACACCTTC.

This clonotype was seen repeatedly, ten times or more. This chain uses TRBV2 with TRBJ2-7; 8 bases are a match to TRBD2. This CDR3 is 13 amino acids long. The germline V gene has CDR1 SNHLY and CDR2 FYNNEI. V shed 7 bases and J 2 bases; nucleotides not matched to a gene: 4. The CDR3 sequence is CASTGLATYEQYF. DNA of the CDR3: TGTGCCAGCACTGGACTAGCAACCTACGAGCAGTACTTC.

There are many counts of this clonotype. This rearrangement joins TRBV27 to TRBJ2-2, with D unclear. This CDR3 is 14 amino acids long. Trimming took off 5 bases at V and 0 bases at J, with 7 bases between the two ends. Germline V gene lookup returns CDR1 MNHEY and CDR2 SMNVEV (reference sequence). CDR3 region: CASSQTSNTGELFF. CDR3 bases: TGTGCCAGCAGTCAGACTTCGAACACCGGGGAGCTGTTTTTT.

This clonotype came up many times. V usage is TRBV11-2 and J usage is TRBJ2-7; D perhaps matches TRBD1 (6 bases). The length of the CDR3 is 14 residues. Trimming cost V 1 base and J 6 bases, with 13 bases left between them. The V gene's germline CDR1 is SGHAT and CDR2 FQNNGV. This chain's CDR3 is CASSLGQGFFEQYF. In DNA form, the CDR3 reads TGTGCCAGCAGCTTAGGGCAGGGGTTTTTCGAGCAGTACTTC. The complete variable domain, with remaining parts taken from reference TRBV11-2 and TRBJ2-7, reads EAGVAQSPRYKIIEKRQSVAFWCNPISGHATLYWYQQILGQGPKLLIQFQNNGVVDDSQLPKDRFSAERLKGVDSTLKIQPAKLEDSAVYLCASSLGQGFFEQYFGPGTRLTVT.

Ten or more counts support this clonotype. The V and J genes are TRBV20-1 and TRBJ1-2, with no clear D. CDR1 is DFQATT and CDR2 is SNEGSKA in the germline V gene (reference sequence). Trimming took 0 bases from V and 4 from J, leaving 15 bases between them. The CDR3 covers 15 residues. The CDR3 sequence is CSARDLTAGSYGYTF. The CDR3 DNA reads TGCAGTGCTAGAGACCTTACGGCAGGAAGCTATGGCTACACCTTC.

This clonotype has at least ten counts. The CDR3 DNA follows: TGTGCCACCAGTGACTCGCTCGGACAGGGTTCCTACGAGCAGTACTTC. Amino acids: CATSDSLGQGSYEQYF. This sequence joins TRBV24-1 and TRBJ2-7, with 8 bases identical to TRBD1. This CDR3 contains 16 residues. Germline CDR1 is KGHDR and CDR2 is SFDVKD. V was clipped by 4 bases and J by 1 base; unmatched bases: 8.

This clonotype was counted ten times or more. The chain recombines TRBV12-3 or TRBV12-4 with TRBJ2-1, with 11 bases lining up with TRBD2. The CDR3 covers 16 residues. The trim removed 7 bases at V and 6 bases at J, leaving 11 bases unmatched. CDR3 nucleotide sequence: TGTGCCAGCACCTCACCGCCGGGACTAGCGGCCAATGAGCAGTTCTTC. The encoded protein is CASTSPPGLAANEQFF.

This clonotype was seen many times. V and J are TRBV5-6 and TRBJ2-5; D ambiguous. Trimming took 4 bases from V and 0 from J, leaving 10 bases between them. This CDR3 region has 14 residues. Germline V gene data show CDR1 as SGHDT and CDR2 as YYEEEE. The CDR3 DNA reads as TGTGCCAGCAGCCTATGGTTTGACCAAGAGACCCAGTACTTC. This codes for CASSLWFDQETQYF.

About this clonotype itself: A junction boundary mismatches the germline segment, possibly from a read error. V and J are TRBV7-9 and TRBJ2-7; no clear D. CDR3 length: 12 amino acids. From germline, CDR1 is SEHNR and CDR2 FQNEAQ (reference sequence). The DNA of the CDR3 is TGTGCCTGCAGCTTATGGGGTTTCGAGCAGTACTTC. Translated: CACSLWGFEQYF.

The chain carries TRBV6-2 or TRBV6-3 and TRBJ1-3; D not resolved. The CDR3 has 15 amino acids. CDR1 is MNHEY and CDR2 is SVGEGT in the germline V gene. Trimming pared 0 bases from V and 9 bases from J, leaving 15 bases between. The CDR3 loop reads CASSYSFQSEGTIYF. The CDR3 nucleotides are TGTGCCAGCAGTTACTCCTTTCAGTCGGAAGGCACCATATATTTT.

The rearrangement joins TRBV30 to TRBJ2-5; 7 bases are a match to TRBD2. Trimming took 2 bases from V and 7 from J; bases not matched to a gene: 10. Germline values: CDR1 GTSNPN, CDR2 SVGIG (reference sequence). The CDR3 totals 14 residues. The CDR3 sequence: CAWSPRGLRGTQYF. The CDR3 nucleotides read TGTGCCTGGAGTCCTCGGGGACTACGGGGGACCCAGTACTTC.

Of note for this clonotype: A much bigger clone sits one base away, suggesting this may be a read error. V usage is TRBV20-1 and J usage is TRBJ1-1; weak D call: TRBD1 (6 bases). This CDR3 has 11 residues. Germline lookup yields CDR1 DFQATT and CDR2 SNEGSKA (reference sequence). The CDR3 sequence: CRWGGGNEAFF. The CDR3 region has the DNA TGCAGGTGGGGGGGCGGCAATGAAGCTTTCTTT.

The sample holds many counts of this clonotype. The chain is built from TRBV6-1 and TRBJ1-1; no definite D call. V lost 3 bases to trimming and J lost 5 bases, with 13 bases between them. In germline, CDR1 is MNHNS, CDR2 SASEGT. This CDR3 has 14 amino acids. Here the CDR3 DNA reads TGTGCCAGCAGTGATTGGGGTAGAGGGACTGAAGCTTTCTTT. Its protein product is CASSDWGRGTEAFF.

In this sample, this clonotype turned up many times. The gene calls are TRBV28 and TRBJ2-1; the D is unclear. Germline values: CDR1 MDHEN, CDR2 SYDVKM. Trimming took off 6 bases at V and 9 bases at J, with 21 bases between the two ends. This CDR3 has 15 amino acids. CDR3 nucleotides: TGTGCCAGCAGCCCTGTTATATCTAATCCGGGTGAGCAGTTCTTC. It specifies CASSPVISNPGEQFF.

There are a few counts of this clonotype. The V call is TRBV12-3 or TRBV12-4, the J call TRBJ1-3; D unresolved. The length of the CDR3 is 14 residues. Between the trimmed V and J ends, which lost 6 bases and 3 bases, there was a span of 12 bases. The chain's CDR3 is CASSLTVFGNTIYF. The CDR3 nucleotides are TGTGCCAGCAGCTTAACCGTTTTTGGAAACACCATATATTTT.

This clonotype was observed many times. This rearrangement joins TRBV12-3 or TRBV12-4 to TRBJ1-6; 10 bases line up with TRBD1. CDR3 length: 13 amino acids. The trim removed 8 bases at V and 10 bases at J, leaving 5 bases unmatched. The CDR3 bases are TGTGCCAGCCAGGGACAGGGGACGTCACCCCTCCACTTT. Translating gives CASQGQGTSPLHF.

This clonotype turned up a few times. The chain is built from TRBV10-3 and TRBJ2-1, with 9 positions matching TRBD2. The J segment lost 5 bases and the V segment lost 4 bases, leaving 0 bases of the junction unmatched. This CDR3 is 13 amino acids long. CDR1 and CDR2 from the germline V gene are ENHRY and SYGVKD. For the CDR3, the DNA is TGTGCCATCAGTGGACTAGCGGACAATGAGCAGTTCTTC. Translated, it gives CAISGLADNEQFF.

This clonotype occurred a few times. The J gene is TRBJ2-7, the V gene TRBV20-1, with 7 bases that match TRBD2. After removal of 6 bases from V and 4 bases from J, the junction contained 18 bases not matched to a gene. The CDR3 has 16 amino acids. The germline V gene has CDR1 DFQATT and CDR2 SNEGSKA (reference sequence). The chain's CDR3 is CSAEGVGLGPAYEQYF. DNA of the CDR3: TGCAGTGCCGAAGGAGTAGGACTAGGCCCCGCGTACGAGCAGTACTTC.